This T cell receptor beta chain is drawn from a study of a mutant IDH1 vaccine in newly diagnosed glioma. Study background: Antecedent treatment encompassed radiotherapy, temozolomide, or their combination; the majority received both.

Time point given: baseline, week 1 (first vaccination visit). Treatment noted: pre-vaccination baseline after standard-of-care therapy. Donor diagnoses consisted of new WHO grade 3 or 4 IDH1-mutant, ATRX-lost astrocytomas. Study-wide points: The study observed vaccine-induced immune responses in 85% to 95% of patients. Variations in leading peripheral T cell clonotypes appeared to have no connection with pseudoprogression.

A single count supports this clone. No antigen is known for it. Measured with immunoSEQ multiplex PCR; TCRdb has only the in-frame clones, and not every one. The sample has about 38,000 clones, about 78% seen once. V gave up 5 bases and J gave up 5 bases, with 16 bases separating them. There are 15 residues in the CDR3. Germline V gene lookup returns CDR1 KGHSH and CDR2 LQKENI. J is TRBJ1-5 and V is TRBV18; possible D gene TRBD1, 5 bases. Sequenced material: PBMCs, taken from a glioma patient treated with radiotherapy, temozolomide or both. This TCR was recovered from a man aged 35 to 55 with glioma. Some clones in this sample may be carry-over from other donors' samples. CDR3 residues: CASSSGWGVDQPQHF. The DNA of the CDR3 is TGTGCCAGCTCATCCGGGTGGGGGGTAGATCAGCCCCAGCATTTT.